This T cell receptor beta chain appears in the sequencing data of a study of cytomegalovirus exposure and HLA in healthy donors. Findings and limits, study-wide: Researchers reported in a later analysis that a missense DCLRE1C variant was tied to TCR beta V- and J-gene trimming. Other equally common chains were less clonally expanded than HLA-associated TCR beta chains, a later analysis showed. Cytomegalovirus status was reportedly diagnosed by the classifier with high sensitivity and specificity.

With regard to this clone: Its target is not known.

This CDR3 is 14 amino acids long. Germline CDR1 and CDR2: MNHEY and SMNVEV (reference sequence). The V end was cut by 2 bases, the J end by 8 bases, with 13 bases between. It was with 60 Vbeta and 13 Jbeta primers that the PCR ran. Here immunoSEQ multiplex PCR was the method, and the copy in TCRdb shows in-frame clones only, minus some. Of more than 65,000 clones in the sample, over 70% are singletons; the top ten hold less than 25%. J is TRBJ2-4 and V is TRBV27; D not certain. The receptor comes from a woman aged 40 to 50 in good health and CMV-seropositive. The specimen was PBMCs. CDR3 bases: TGTGCCAGCAGTTTAGCCGGCAGGCTGGACATTCAGTACTTC. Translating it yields CASSLAGRLDIQYF.